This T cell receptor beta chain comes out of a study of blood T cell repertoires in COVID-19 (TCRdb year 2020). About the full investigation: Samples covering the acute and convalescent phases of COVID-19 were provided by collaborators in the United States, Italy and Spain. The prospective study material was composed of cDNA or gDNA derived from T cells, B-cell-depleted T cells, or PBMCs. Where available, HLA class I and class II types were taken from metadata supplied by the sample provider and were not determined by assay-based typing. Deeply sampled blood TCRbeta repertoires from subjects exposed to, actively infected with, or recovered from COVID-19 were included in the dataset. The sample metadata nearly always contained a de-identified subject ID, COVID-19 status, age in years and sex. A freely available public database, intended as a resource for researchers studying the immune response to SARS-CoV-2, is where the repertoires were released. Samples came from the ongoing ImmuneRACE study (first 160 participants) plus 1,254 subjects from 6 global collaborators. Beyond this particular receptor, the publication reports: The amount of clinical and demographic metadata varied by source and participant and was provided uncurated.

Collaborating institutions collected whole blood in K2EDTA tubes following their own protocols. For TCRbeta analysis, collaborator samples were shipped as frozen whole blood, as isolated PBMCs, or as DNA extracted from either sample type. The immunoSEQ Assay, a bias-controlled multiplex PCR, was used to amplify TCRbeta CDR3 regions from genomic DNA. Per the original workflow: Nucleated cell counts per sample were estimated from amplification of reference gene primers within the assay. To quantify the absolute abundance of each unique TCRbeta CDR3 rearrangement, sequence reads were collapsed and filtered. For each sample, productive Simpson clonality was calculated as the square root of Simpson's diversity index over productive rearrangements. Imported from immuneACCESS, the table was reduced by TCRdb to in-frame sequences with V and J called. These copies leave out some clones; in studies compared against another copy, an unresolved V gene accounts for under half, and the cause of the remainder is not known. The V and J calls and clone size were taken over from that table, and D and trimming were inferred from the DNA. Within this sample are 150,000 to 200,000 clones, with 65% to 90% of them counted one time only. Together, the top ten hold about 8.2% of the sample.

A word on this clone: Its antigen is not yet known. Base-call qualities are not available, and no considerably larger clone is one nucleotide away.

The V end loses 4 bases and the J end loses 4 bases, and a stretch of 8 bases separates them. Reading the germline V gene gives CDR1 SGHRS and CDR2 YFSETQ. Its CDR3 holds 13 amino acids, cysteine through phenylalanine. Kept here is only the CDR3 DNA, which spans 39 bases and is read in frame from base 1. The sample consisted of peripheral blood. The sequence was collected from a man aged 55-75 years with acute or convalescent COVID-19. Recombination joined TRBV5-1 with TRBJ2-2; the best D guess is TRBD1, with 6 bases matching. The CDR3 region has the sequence CASSPDSTGELFF. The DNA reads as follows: TGCGCCAGCAGCCCGGACAGCACCGGGGAGCTGTTTTTT.